Below are 27 T cell receptor beta chains sequenced from a single sample in a study of technical replicates of blood from a handful of donors (dated by TCRdb to 2016 to 2017). Library preparation used the immunoSEQ multiplex PCR assay. Imported from immuneACCESS, the table was reduced by TCRdb to in-frame sequences with V and J called. These copies leave out some clones; in studies compared against another copy, an unresolved V gene accounts for under half, and the cause of the remainder is not known. This sample comprises 75,000 to 95,000 clones, about 94% of them detected only once. The ten biggest clones cover 0.25% of the sample. Input material: T cells isolated from PBMCs. These receptors originate from a human donor in good health.

This clone was seen a handful of times. The V and J genes are TRBV14 and TRBJ1-1, with D hard to call. The CDR3 consists of 13 residues. The germline V gene has CDR1 SGHDN and CDR2 FVKESK. V was trimmed by 5 bases and J by 0 bases, leaving 7 bases between them. The CDR3 loop is CASSITVNTEAFF. The DNA of the CDR3 is TGTGCCAGCAGCATAACAGTGAACACTGAAGCTTTCTTT.

This sequence joins TRBV28 and TRBJ1-1; the D gene is possibly TRBD1 (5 bases). Germline values: CDR1 MDHEN, CDR2 SYDVKM. V lost 7 bases, J lost 2 bases, and 17 bases lay in between. CDR3 length: 15 residues. The CDR3 DNA reads as TGTGCCAGCATCGTGCAGGGCGGACCAAACACTGAAGCTTTCTTT. It codes for CASIVQGGPNTEAFF.

The chain has TRBV11-3 and TRBJ1-2; D unresolved. The CDR3 sequence is 15 residues long. Germline CDR1 and CDR2: SGHNT and YENEEA. V was cut by 5 bases and J by 1 base, with 14 bases left in between. The CDR3 DNA sequence: TGTGCCAGCAGCCTACCAGTAACAGATAACTATGGCTACACCTTC. It is translated as CASSLPVTDNYGYTF.

The CDR3 sequence: CASSLAQTLTDTQYF. DNA for the CDR3: TGTGCCAGCAGCTTAGCTCAGACTCTCACAGATACGCAGTATTTT. J is TRBJ2-3 and V is TRBV11-2; D ambiguous. V was trimmed by 1 base and J by 2 bases, leaving 10 bases between them. The CDR3 spans 15 residues. Germline V gene sequence: CDR1 SGHAT, CDR2 FQNNGV.

This chain joins TRBV6-5 and TRBJ1-3, with D unclear. The CDR3 extends over 13 amino acids. Germline CDR1 reads MNHEY; CDR2 reads SVGAGI. Trimming took 7 bases from V and 0 from J, leaving 7 bases between them. Here the CDR3 reads CASMASSGNTIYF. CDR3 sequence (DNA): TGTGCCAGCATGGCAAGCTCTGGAAACACCATATATTTT.

The V gene is TRBV7-8, the J gene TRBJ1-6, with a weak D call TRBD1 (5 bases). The CDR3 consists of 15 residues. Trimming cost V 2 bases and J 7 bases, with 12 bases left between them. CDR1 is SGHVS, CDR2 FQNEAQ, per germline. In DNA, the CDR3 is TGTGCCAGCAGCTTACCAACAGGTCTGAATTCACCCCTCCACTTT. Protein product: CASSLPTGLNSPLHF.

The V call is TRBV7-9, the J call TRBJ1-5; D possibly corresponds to TRBD1 (6 bases). The V and J ends lost 1 base and 6 bases respectively, with 19 bases between them. The germline gives CDR1 SEHNR, CDR2 FQNEAQ (reference sequence). The CDR3 spans 17 residues. CDR3 DNA: TGTGCCAGCAGCTTAGATTTAAGGGGGGGCGCCGGTCAGCCCCAGCATTTT. The encoded protein is CASSLDLRGGAGQPQHF.

V gene TRBV27 combines with J gene TRBJ2-7; possible D gene TRBD2, 6 bases. Germline V gene sequence: CDR1 MNHEY, CDR2 SMNVEV (reference sequence). CDR3 length: 14 residues. Trimming removed 6 bases from V and 3 bases from J, with 15 bases in between. The CDR3 DNA reads as TGTGCCAGCAGCCCACAACCCGGGGGCTACGAGCAGTACTTC. Translation: CASSPQPGGYEQYF.

The chain is built from TRBV19 and TRBJ2-7; 8 bases are shared with TRBD1. Germline V gene sequence: CDR1 LNHDA, CDR2 SQIVND (reference sequence). CDR3 length: 10 amino acids. After removal of 7 bases from V and 12 bases from J, the junction contained 5 bases not matched to a gene. As DNA, the CDR3 is TGTGCCAGTATAGGGACAGGCGGGTACTTC. It specifies CASIGTGGYF.

The gene calls are TRBV7-2 and TRBJ1-4; possibly TRBD1 for D (6 bases). The germline gives CDR1 SGHTA, CDR2 FQGNSA. The CDR3 contains 15 residues. V lost 4 bases to trimming and J lost 3 bases, with 12 bases between them. CDR3 in amino acids: CASSYGGAANEKLFF. The DNA of the CDR3 is TGTGCCAGCAGCTACGGGGGGGCGGCTAATGAAAAACTGTTTTTT. Combining the CDR3 with reference TRBV7-2 and TRBJ1-4 gives the whole variable domain GAGVSQSPSNKVTEKGKDVELRCDPISGHTALYWYRQSLGQGLEFLIYFQGNSAPDKSGLPSDRFSAERTGGSVSTLTIQRTQQEDSAVYLCASSYGGAANEKLFFGSGTQLSVL.

The chain uses TRBV2 and TRBJ1-5; D is uncertain. Trimming cost V 3 bases and J 2 bases, with 8 bases left between them. This CDR3 comprises 14 residues. Germline loops: CDR1 SNHLY, CDR2 FYNNEI. CDR3 sequence reads: CASSDSSGNQPQHF. Written as DNA, the CDR3 is TGTGCCAGCAGTGACAGCAGCGGCAATCAGCCCCAGCATTTT.

The V gene is TRBV27, the J gene TRBJ2-7; D might be TRBD2 (6 bases). This CDR3 region has 13 residues. From germline, CDR1 is MNHEY and CDR2 SMNVEV (reference sequence). The V end lost 6 bases, the J end lost 5 bases, and 14 bases lay between the germline ends. CDR3 sequence: CASRFRGTHEQYF. CDR3 sequence (DNA): TGTGCCAGCAGATTTCGGGGGACCCACGAGCAGTACTTC.

The genes are TRBV15 and TRBJ2-1, with TRBD1 matching over 7 bases. The CDR3 is 13 amino acids. After removal of 3 bases from V and 8 bases from J, the junction contained 4 bases not matched to a gene. Germline V gene lookup returns CDR1 LNHNV and CDR2 YYDKDF (reference sequence). DNA of the CDR3: TGTGCCACCAGCAGCGACAGGGTGGATGAGCAGTTCTTC. It encodes CATSSDRVDEQFF.

V and J are TRBV4-1 and TRBJ2-3, with 7 bases fitting TRBD2. Germline CDR1 reads MGHRA; CDR2 reads YSYEKL. There are 13 residues in the CDR3. The J segment lost 6 bases and the V segment lost 5 bases, leaving 5 bases of the junction unmatched. The CDR3 region has the DNA TGCGCCAGCAGCGGGCGGGAGTGGGATACGCAGTATTTT. The encoded protein is CASSGREWDTQYF.

The chain employs TRBV28 and TRBJ2-7; a weak D match, TRBD2 (6 bases). This CDR3 spans 14 amino acids. Germline values: CDR1 MDHEN, CDR2 SYDVKM. Trimming left V 10 bases short and J 2 bases short, with 18 bases between. The CDR3 DNA reads TGTGCCATCATTAGCGGCATGACCCCCTACGAGCAGTACTTC. Translation gives CAIISGMTPYEQYF.

V is TRBV6-1 and J is TRBJ1-6, with a tentative D call TRBD1 (5 bases). V lost 6 bases and J 6 bases, leaving 12 bases between the germline ends. The CDR3 is made up of 14 amino acids. Germline V gene data show CDR1 as MNHNS and CDR2 as SASEGT. CDR3 loop: CASRGLEGNSPLHF. For the CDR3, the DNA is TGTGCCAGCAGGGGACTAGAGGGTAATTCACCCCTCCACTTT.

This chain links TRBV15 with TRBJ2-3; a weak D match, TRBD2 (5 bases). This CDR3 comprises 15 residues. Per the germline V gene, CDR1 is LNHNV and CDR2 is YYDKDF (reference sequence). With 6 bases removed from V and 0 bases from J, the gap between germline ends came to 13 bases. Here the CDR3 reads CATRPRDTSTDTQYF. The CDR3 DNA reads as TGTGCCACCAGACCTCGGGATACTAGCACAGATACGCAGTATTTT. The whole variable domain, filled in from reference TRBV15 and TRBJ2-3, reads DAMVIQNPRYQVTQFGKPVTLSCSQTLNHNVMYWYQQKSSQAPKLLFHYYDKDFNNEADTPDNFQSRRPNTSFCFLDIRSPGLGDTAMYLCATRPRDTSTDTQYFGPGTRLTVL.

The CDR3, as DNA: TGCGCCAGCTTACCAGGGTGGGGGGGCTTTGAAGAGCAGTTCTTC. This codes for CASLPGWGGFEEQFF. The rearrangement uses TRBV5-1 and TRBJ2-1, with D perhaps matching TRBD2 (7 bases). The germline V gene has CDR1 SGHRS and CDR2 YFSETQ. The CDR3 consists of 15 residues. Trimming removed 7 bases from V and 10 bases from J, with 24 bases in between.

This chain links TRBV2 with TRBJ2-3, with a weak D call TRBD1 (5 bases). Germline V CDR1 and CDR2: SNHLY, FYNNEI. Trimming removed 3 bases at V and 4 bases at J, with 17 bases between. The CDR3 runs to 16 residues. This chain's CDR3 is CASSDAGRVVSDTQYF. DNA for the CDR3: TGTGCCAGCAGTGATGCCGGCAGGGTAGTGTCAGATACGCAGTATTTT.

The rearrangement uses TRBV14 and TRBJ1-1, with TRBD1 matching over 10 bases. V was pared by 4 bases and J by 7 bases, with 3 bases of the junction left unmatched. The CDR3 spans 13 residues. Germline V gene lookup returns CDR1 SGHDN and CDR2 FVKESK. The CDR3, as DNA: TGTGCCAGCAGCCTCGGGACAGGGGATGAAGCTTTCTTT. Translation gives CASSLGTGDEAFF.

The gene calls are TRBV14 and TRBJ2-7; 11 bases are a match to TRBD2. This CDR3 has 15 amino acids. V lost 5 bases, J lost 3 bases, and 6 bases stayed unmatched. Per the germline V gene, CDR1 is SGHDN and CDR2 is FVKESK. The CDR3 coding sequence is TGTGCCAGCAGCGGTAGCGGGAGGGTCGTCTACGAGCAGTACTTC. This translates into CASSGSGRVVYEQYF. Variable domain in full (rest from reference TRBV14 and TRBJ2-7): EAGVTQFPSHSVIEKGQTVTLRCDPISGHDNLYWYRRVMGKEIKFLLHFVKESKQDESGMPNNRFLAERTGGTYSTLKVQPAELEDSGVYFCASSGSGRVVYEQYFGPGTRLTVT.

The CDR3 here is CASIRVLSNEQFF. CDR3 sequence (DNA): TGTGCCAGCATACGGGTCTTGAGCAATGAGCAGTTCTTC. The V and J genes are TRBV7-9 and TRBJ2-1; D call uncertain. Between the trimmed V and J ends, which lost 7 bases and 6 bases, there was a span of 13 bases. Germline V lookup: CDR1 SEHNR, CDR2 FQNEAQ (reference sequence). This CDR3 has 13 amino acids.

The CDR3 region has the DNA TGTGCCAGCAGCTTTTGGGGGGAGGACGAATATCAGCCCCAGCATTTT. This translates into CASSFWGEDEYQPQHF. The chain has TRBV7-2 and TRBJ1-5; possibly TRBD1 for D (5 bases). CDR1 SGHTA and CDR2 FQGNSA come from the germline V gene. With 3 bases removed from V and 5 bases from J, the gap between germline ends came to 17 bases. The CDR3 has 16 residues.

The rearrangement uses TRBV5-1 and TRBJ1-1, with 10 bases that match TRBD1. Germline V gives CDR1 SGHRS, CDR2 YFSETQ. Trimming at V came to 4 bases and at J to 8 bases, leaving 14 bases not matched to a gene. The CDR3 totals 16 residues. This CDR3 is CASSGSTGTGAPEAFF. CDR3 in DNA: TGCGCCAGCAGCGGAAGTACCGGGACAGGGGCCCCGGAAGCTTTCTTT. The whole variable domain, remainder taken from reference TRBV5-1 and TRBJ1-1, is KAGVTQTPRYLIKTRGQQVTLSCSPISGHRSVSWYQQTPGQGLQFLFEYFSETQRNKGNFPGRFSGRQFSNSRSEMNVSTLELGDSALYLCASSGSTGTGAPEAFFGQGTRLTVV.

V is TRBV6-5 and J is TRBJ2-1, with D perhaps matching TRBD2 (6 bases). V lost 5 bases and J 6 bases, leaving 11 bases between the germline ends. Germline loops: CDR1 MNHEY, CDR2 SVGAGI. CDR3 length: 13 residues. CDR3 in amino acids: CASSAPGGNEQFF. CDR3 nucleotide sequence: TGTGCCAGCAGTGCCCCCGGGGGCAATGAGCAGTTCTTC.

CDR3 in amino acids: CASSYRGGEETQYF. CDR3 nucleotides: TGTGCCAGCAGTTACCGAGGGGGGGAAGAGACCCAGTACTTC. V gene TRBV6-5 combines with J gene TRBJ2-5, with D possibly matching TRBD2 (7 bases). Between the trimmed V and J ends, which lost 2 bases and 3 bases, there was a span of 10 bases. The germline gives CDR1 MNHEY, CDR2 SVGAGI. The CDR3 totals 14 residues.

This sequence joins TRBV28 and TRBJ2-7, with 7 bases matching TRBD2. Germline V gives CDR1 MDHEN, CDR2 SYDVKM. Trimming at V came to 7 bases and at J to 3 bases, leaving 12 bases not matched to a gene. This CDR3 spans 15 amino acids. DNA for the CDR3: TGTGCCAGCAATTACATGGGGGGGACCAGCTACGAGCAGTACTTC. It encodes CASNYMGGTSYEQYF.